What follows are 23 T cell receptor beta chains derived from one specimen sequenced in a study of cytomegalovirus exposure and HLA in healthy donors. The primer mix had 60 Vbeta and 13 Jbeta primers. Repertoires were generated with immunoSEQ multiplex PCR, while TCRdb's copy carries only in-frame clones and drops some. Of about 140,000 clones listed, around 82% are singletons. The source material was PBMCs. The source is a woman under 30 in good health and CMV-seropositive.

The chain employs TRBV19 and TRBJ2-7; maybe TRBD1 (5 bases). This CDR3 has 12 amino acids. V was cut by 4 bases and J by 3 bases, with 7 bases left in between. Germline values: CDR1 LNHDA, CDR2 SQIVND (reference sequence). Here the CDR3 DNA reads TGTGCCAGTAGTACAGGGTTCTACGAGCAGTACTTC. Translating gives CASSTGFYEQYF.

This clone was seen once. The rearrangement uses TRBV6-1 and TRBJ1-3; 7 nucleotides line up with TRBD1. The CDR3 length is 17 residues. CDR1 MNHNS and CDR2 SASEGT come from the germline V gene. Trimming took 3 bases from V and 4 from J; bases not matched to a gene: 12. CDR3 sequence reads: CASSDTADRALGNTIYF. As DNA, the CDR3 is TGTGCCAGCAGTGACACCGCTGACAGGGCGTTGGGAAACACCATATATTTT.

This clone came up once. CDR3 protein: CASSPQGSGANVLTF. CDR3 DNA sequence: TGTGCCAGCAGTCCCCAGGGGTCTGGGGCCAACGTCCTGACTTTC. The rearrangement links TRBV6-5 to TRBJ2-6; a possible D gene is TRBD1 (6 bases). The V and J ends lost 5 bases and 1 base respectively, with 9 bases between them. CDR1 and CDR2 from the germline V gene are MNHEY and SVGAGI. This CDR3 region has 15 residues.

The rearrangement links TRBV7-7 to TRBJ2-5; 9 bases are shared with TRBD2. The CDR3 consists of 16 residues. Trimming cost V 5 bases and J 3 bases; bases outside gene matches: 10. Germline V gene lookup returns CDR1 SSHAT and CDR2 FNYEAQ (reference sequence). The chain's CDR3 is CASSPWRGGAKETQYF. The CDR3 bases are TGTGCCAGCAGCCCTTGGCGGGGGGGCGCCAAAGAGACCCAGTACTTC.

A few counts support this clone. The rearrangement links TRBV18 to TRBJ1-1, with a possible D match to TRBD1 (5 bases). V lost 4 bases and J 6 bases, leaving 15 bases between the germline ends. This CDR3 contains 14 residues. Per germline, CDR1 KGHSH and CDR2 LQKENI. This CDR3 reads CASSRIRGDAEAFF. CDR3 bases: TGTGCCAGCTCACGTATTAGGGGTGATGCTGAAGCTTTCTTT.

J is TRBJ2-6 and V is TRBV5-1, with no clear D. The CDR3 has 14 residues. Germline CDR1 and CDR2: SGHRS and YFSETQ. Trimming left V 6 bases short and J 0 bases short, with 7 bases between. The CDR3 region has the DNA TGCGCCAGCAAAGAGAACTCTGGGGCCAACGTCCTGACTTTC. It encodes CASKENSGANVLTF.

CDR3 sequence: CASSEGVFRENTEAFF. In DNA, the CDR3 is TGTGCCAGCAGTGAAGGGGTATTCAGGGAGAACACTGAAGCTTTCTTT. The chain recombines TRBV6-1 with TRBJ1-1, with a weak D call TRBD1 (5 bases). Germline lookup yields CDR1 MNHNS and CDR2 SASEGT. This CDR3 has 16 amino acids. The ends were cut back, 1 base at V and 1 base at J, with 13 bases in the middle.

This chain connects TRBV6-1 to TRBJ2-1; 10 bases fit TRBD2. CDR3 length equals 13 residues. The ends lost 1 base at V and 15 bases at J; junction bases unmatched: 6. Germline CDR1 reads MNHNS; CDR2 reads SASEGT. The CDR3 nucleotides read TGTGCCAGCAGTGAAGAGGGTAGCGGGGGGCCGTTCTTC. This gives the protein CASSEEGSGGPFF.

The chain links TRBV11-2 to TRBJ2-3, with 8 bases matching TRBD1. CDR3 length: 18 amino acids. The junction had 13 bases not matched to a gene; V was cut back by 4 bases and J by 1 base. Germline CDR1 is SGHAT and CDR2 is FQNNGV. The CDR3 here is CASSSPGGARFRTDTQYF. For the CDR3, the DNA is TGTGCCAGCAGCTCCCCAGGGGGCGCACGGTTCCGCACAGATACGCAGTATTTT.

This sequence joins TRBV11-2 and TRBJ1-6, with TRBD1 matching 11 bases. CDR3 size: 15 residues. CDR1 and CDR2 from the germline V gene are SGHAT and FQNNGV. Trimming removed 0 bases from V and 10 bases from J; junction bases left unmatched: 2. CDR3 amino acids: CASSLEGTGGSPLHF. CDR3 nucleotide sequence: TGTGCCAGCAGCTTAGAAGGGACAGGGGGATCACCCCTCCACTTT.

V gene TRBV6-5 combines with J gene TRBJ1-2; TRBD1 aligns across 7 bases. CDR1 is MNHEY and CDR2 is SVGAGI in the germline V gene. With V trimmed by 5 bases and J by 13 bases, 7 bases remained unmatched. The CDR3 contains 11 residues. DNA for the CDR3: TGTGCCAGCAGTGACAGGGAATCCGCCACCTTC. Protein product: CASSDRESATF.

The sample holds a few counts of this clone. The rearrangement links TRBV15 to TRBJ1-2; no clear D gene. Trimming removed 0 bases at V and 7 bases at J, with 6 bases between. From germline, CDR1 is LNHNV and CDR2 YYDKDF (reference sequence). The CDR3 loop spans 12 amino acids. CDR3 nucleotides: TGTGCCACCAGCAGAGATCTCAGTGGCTACACCTTC. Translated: CATSRDLSGYTF. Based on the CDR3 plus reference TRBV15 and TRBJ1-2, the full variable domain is DAMVIQNPRYQVTQFGKPVTLSCSQTLNHNVMYWYQQKSSQAPKLLFHYYDKDFNNEADTPDNFQSRRPNTSFCFLDIRSPGLGDTAMYLCATSRDLSGYTFGSGTRLTVV.

DNA of the CDR3: TGCGCCAGCAGCTCTGGACTAGCGGGGGCGGGGGAGACCCAGTACTTC. This sequence encodes CASSSGLAGAGETQYF. The chain uses TRBV5-1 and TRBJ2-5; 13 nucleotides match TRBD2. The V gene end was trimmed by 3 bases and the J gene end by 5 bases; junction bases not matched to a gene: 7. The CDR3 loop spans 16 amino acids. The germline CDR1 and CDR2 sequences are SGHRS and YFSETQ.

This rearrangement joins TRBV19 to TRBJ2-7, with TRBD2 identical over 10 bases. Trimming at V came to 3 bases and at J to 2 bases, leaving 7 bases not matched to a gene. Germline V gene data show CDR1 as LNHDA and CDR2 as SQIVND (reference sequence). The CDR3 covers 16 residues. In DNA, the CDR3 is TGTGCCAGTAGTATTCAAAGGACTAGCGGAGCCTACGAGCAGTACTTC. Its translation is CASSIQRTSGAYEQYF.

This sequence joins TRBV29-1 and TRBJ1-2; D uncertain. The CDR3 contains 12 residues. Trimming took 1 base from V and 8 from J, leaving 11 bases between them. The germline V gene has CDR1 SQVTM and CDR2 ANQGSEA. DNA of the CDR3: TGCAGCGTTGAAGGATTGACTGCCGGCTACACCTTC. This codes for CSVEGLTAGYTF.

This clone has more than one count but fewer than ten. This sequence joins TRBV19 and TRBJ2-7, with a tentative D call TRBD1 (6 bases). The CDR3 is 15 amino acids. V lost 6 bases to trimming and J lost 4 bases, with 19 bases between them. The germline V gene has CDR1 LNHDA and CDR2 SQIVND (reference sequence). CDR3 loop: CASRPITGPVYEQYF. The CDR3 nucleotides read TGTGCCAGTAGACCCATCACAGGGCCGGTTTACGAGCAGTACTTC.

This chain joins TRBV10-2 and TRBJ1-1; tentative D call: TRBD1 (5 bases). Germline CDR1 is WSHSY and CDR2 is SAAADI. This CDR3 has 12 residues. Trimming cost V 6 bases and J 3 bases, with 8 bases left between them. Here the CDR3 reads CASSQGDTEAFF. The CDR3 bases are TGCGCCAGCAGCCAGGGCGACACTGAAGCTTTCTTT.

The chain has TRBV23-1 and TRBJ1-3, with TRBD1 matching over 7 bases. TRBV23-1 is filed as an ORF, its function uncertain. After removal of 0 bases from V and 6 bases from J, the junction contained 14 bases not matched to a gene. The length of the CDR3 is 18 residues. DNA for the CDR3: TGCGCCAGCAGTCAATCGCCGGTAGAAACAGGGGAGGAAAACACCATATATTTT. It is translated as CASSQSPVETGEENTIYF.

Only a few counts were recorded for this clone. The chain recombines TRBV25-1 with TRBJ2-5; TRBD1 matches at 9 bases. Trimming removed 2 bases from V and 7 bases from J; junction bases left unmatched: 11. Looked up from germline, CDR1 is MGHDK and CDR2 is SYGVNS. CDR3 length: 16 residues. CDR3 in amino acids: CASSEPQTGGGATQYF. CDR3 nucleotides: TGTGCCAGCAGTGAACCTCAGACAGGGGGAGGCGCGACCCAGTACTTC.

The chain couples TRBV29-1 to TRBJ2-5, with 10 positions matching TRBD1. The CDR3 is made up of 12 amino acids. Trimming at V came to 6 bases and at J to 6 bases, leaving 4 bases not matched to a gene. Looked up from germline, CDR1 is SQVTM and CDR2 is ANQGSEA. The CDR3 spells CSVKGQGKTQYF. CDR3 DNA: TGCAGCGTCAAGGGACAGGGGAAGACCCAGTACTTC.

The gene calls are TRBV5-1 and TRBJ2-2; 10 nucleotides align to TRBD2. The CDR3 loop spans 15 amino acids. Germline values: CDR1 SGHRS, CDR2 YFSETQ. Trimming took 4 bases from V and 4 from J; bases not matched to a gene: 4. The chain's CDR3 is CASSGSGGRTGELFF. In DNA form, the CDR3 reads TGCGCCAGCAGCGGTAGCGGGGGGCGCACCGGGGAGCTGTTTTTT.

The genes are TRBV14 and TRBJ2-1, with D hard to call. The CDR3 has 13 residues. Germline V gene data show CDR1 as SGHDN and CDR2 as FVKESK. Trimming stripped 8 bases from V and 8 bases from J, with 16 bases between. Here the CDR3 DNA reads TGTGCCAGCGGCGACGACATCAACGATGAGCAGTTCTTC. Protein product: CASGDDINDEQFF.

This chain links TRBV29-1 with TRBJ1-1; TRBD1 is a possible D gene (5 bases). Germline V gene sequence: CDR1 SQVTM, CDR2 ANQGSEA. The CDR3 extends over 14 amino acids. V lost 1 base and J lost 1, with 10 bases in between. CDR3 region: CSVEVFGGNTEAFF. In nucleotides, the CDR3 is TGCAGCGTTGAAGTATTCGGGGGGAACACTGAAGCTTTCTTT.